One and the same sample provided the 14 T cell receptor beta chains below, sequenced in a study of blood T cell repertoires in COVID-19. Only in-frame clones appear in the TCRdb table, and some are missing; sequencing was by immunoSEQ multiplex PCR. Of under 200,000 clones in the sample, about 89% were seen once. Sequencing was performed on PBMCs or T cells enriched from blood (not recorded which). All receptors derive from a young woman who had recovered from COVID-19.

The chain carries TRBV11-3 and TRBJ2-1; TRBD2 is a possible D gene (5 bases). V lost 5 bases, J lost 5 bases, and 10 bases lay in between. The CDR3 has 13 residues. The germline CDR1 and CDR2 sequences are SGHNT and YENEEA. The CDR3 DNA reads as TGTGCCAGCAGCCCAGGACTGGACAATGAGCAGTTCTTC. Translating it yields CASSPGLDNEQFF.

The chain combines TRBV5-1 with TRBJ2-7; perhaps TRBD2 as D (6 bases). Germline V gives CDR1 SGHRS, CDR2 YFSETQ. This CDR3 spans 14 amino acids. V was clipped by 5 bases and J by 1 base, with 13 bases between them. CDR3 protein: CASRREARSYEQYF. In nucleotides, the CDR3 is TGCGCCAGCAGAAGGGAGGCCAGATCCTACGAGCAGTACTTC.

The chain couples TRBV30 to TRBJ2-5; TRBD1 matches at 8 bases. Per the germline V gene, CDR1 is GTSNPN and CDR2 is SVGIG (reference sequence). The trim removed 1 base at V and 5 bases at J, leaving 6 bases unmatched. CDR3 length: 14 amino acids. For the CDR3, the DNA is TGTGCCTGGAGTGGTTTTGACAGGGGCGAGACCCAGTACTTC. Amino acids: CAWSGFDRGETQYF.

CDR3 sequence reads: CSVGVTQLDTQYF. CDR3 in DNA: TGCAGCGTTGGAGTGACACAACTAGATACGCAGTATTTT. The rearrangement links TRBV29-1 to TRBJ2-3; D unclear. With 4 bases removed from V and 5 bases from J, the gap between germline ends came to 13 bases. The CDR3 extends over 13 amino acids. The germline CDR1 and CDR2 sequences are SQVTM and ANQGSEA.

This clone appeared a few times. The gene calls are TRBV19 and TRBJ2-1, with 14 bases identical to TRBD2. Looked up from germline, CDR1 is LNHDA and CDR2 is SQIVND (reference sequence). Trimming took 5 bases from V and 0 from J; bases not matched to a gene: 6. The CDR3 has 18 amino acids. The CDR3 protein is CASSFPTSGRDSYNEQFF. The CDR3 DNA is TGTGCCAGTAGTTTTCCGACTAGCGGGAGGGACTCCTACAATGAGCAGTTCTTC.

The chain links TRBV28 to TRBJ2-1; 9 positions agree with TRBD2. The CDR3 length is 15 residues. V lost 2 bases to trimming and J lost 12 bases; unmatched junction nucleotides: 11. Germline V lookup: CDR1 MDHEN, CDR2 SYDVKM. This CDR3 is CASSLAGGPGFVQFF. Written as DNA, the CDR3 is TGTGCCAGCAGTTTAGCGGGAGGGCCCGGATTTGTGCAGTTCTTC. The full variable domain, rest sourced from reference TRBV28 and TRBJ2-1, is DVKVTQSSRYLVKRTGEKVFLECVQDMDHENMFWYRQDPGLGLRLIYFSYDVKMKEKGDIPEGYSVSREKKERFSLILESASTNQTSMYLCASSLAGGPGFVQFFGPGTRLTVL.

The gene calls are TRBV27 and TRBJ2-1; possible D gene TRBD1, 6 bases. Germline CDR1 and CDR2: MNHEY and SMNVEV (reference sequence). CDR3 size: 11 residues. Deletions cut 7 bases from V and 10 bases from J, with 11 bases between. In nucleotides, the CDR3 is TGTGCCAGCACCTTAGGGGGAGAGCAGTTCTTC. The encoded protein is CASTLGGEQFF.

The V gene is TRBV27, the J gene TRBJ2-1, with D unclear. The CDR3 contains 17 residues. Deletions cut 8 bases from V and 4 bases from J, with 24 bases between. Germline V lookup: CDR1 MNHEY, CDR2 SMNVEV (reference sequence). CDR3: CASRRIRPSVGYNEQFF. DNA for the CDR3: TGTGCCAGCCGACGTATTAGACCTAGTGTTGGTTACAATGAGCAGTTCTTC.

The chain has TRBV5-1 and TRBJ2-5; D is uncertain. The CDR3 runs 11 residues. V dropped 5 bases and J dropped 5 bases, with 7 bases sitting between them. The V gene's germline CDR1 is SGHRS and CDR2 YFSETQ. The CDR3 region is CASRELETQYF. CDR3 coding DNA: TGCGCCAGCAGAGAACTTGAGACCCAGTACTTC.

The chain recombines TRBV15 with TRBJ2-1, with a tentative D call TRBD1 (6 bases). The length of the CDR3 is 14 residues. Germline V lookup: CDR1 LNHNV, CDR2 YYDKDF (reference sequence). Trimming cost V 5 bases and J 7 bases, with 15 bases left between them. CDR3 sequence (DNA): TGTGCCACCAGCCCGGGACAACAAAGGAATGAGCAGTTCTTC. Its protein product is CATSPGQQRNEQFF.

CDR3 sequence: CASSLLSDRGWSNQPQHF. For the CDR3, the DNA is TGTGCCAGCAGTTTACTGTCCGACAGGGGTTGGAGCAATCAGCCCCAGCATTTT. The rearrangement joins TRBV28 to TRBJ1-5, with 8 bases lining up with TRBD1. Germline-derived CDR1 and CDR2 are MDHEN and SYDVKM. The CDR3 length is 18 residues. Trimming at V came to 2 bases and at J to 1 base, leaving 10 bases not matched to a gene.

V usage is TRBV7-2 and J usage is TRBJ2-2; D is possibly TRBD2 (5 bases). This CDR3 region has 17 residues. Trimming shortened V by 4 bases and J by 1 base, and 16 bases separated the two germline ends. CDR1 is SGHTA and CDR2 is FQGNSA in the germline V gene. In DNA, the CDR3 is TGTGCCAGCAGCTCTGACGTAGAGGGTGGGAACACCGGGGAGCTGTTTTTT. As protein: CASSSDVEGGNTGELFF.

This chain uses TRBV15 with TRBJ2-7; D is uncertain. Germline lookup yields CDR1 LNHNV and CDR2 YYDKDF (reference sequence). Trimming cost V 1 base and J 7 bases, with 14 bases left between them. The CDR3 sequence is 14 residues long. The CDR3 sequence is CATSRGSGSREQYF. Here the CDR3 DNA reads TGTGCCACCAGCAGAGGATCAGGTTCACGGGAGCAGTACTTC.

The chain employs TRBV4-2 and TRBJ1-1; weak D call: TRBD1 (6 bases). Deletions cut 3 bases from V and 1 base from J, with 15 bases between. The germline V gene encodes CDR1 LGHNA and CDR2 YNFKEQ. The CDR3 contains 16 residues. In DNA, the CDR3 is TGTGCCAGCAGCCATGCTGCTGGACAGCCGAACACTGAAGCTTTCTTT. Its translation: CASSHAAGQPNTEAFF.